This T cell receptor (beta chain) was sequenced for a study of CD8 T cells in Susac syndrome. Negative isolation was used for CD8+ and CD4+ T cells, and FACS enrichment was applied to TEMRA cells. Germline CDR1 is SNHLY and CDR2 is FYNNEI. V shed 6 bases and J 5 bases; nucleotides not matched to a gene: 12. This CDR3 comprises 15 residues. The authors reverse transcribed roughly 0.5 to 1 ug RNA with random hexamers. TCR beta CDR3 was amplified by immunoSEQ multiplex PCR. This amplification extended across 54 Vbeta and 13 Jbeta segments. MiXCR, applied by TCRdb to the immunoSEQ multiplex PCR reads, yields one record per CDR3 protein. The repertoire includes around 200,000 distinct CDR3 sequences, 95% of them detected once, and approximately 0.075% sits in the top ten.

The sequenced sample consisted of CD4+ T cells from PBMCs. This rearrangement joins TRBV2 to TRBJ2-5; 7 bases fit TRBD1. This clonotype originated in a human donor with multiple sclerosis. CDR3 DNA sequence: TGTGCCAGCAGGAACTTCAGACAGGGCGGGGAGACCCAGTACTTC. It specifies CASRNFRQGGETQYF.